This T cell receptor (beta chain) was sequenced for a study of T-cell memory formation after mild COVID-19. Study results and limitations: Some clones that responded turned up in pre-infection memory, which suggests that cross-reactive memory joined in. From day 15 to 85, contracting clones were balanced between CD4 and CD8, whereas later expanders leaned toward CD4+. Largely, contracting CD4+ clones fell within CM and EM, and contracting CD8+ clones within EMRA.

5'RACE with constant-segment primers built TCRalpha and TCRbeta cDNA libraries with UMIs. MiXCR, applied by TCRdb to the 5' RACE reads, yields one record per CDR3 protein. The data show around 130,000 distinct CDR3 sequences, about 17% seen once. In germline, CDR1 is SGHRS, CDR2 YFSETQ. The CDR3 runs to 16 residues. V lost 4 bases and J 5 bases, leaving 21 bases between the germline ends. Concerning this clonotype itself: Its antigen remains unidentified.

The TCR sequence derives from an adult woman who had mild COVID-19 (a few samples of this study predate the infection). Cell type and time point are not known. Sequencing input: PBMCs or a T cell subset sorted from them (not recorded which). J is TRBJ2-5 and V is TRBV5-1, with D perhaps being TRBD1 or TRBD2 (6 bases each). CDR3 coding DNA: TGCGCCAGCAGCCTTGGTTACAGGGAGGAGGAGGAGACCCAGTACTTC. It translates to CASSLGYREEEETQYF.